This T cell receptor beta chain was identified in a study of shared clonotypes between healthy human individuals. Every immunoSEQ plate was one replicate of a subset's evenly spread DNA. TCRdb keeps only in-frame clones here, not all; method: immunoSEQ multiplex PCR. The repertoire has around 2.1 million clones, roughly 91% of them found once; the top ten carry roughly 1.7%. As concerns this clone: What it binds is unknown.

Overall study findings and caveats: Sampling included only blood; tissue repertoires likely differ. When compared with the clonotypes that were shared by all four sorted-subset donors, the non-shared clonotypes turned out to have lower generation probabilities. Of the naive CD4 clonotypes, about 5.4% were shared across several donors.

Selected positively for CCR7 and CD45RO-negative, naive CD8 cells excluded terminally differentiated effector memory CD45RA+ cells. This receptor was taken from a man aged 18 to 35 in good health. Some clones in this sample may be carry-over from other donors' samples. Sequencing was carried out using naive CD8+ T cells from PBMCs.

The CDR3 DNA is TGTGCCAGCAGTTATGGAATAGGGAACACTGAAGCTTTCTTT. It codes for CASSYGIGNTEAFF. The chain employs TRBV6-5 and TRBJ1-1; D uncertain. Germline-derived CDR1 and CDR2 are MNHEY and SVGAGI. Trimming removed 3 bases from V and 1 base from J, with 9 bases in between. The CDR3 consists of 14 residues.